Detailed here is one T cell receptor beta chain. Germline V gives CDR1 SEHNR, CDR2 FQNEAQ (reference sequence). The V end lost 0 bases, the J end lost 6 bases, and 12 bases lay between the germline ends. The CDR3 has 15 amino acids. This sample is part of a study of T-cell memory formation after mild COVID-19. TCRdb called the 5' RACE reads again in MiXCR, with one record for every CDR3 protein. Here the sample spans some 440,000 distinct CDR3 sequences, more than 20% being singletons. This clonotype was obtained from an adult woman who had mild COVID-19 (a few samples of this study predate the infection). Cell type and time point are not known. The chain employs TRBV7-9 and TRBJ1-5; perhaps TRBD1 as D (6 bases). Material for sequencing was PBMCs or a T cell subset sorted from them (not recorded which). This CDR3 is CASSLAGQGIQPQHF. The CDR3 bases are TGTGCCAGCAGCTTAGCTGGGCAGGGGATTCAGCCCCAGCATTTT.